What follows are 23 T cell receptor beta chains derived from one specimen sequenced in a study of blood T cell repertoires in COVID-19. Data came from immunoSEQ multiplex PCR; TCRdb stores just in-frame clones and leaves some out. The sample has approximately 100,000 clones, under 90% seen once. Sequencing used peripheral blood. These receptors were taken from a woman in her sixties with acute or convalescent COVID-19.

In its sample, this clone was seen a few times. Within the sample, other DNA sequences also encode this same CDR3. The chain joins TRBV5-1 to TRBJ2-3, with TRBD1 matching over 7 bases. The CDR3 is 15 amino acids. In germline, CDR1 is SGHRS, CDR2 YFSETQ. The V gene end was trimmed by 3 bases and the J gene end by 3 bases; junction bases not matched to a gene: 7. This CDR3 reads CASSYRQGPTDTQYF. DNA for the CDR3: TGCGCCAGCAGCTATCGACAGGGCCCGACAGATACGCAGTATTTT.

This sequence joins TRBV11-3 and TRBJ1-3; tentatively, D is TRBD1 (6 bases). This CDR3 is 14 amino acids long. V dropped 4 bases and J dropped 4 bases, with 11 bases sitting between them. Germline values: CDR1 SGHNT, CDR2 YENEEA. In DNA form, the CDR3 reads TGTGCCAGCAGCTCTTGGACAGAAGGAAACACCATATATTTT. The encoded protein is CASSSWTEGNTIYF.

The V gene is TRBV20-1, the J gene TRBJ2-3; 12 bases map to TRBD2. In germline, CDR1 is DFQATT, CDR2 SNEGSKA (reference sequence). Trimming cost V 3 bases and J 0 bases; bases outside gene matches: 4. The CDR3 spans 16 residues. CDR3 nucleotide sequence: TGCAGTGCTAGTTTCGGACTAGCGGGGAGCACAGATACGCAGTATTTT. Amino acid sequence: CSASFGLAGSTDTQYF.

The chain is built from TRBV19 and TRBJ1-2; perhaps TRBD1 as D (5 bases). The germline V gene encodes CDR1 LNHDA and CDR2 SQIVND (reference sequence). CDR3 length equals 13 residues. V lost 4 bases to trimming and J lost 0 bases, with 6 bases between them. CDR3 region: CASSKTANYGYTF. CDR3 sequence (DNA): TGTGCCAGTAGTAAGACAGCTAACTATGGCTACACCTTC.

CDR3 in amino acids: CAISEASGAYEQYF. In nucleotides, the CDR3 is TGTGCCATCAGTGAGGCTAGCGGAGCCTACGAGCAGTACTTC. The chain carries TRBV10-3 and TRBJ2-7; 7 bases are shared with TRBD2. Germline-derived CDR1 and CDR2 are ENHRY and SYGVKD. This CDR3 has 14 amino acids. V trimming: 2 bases; J trimming: 2 bases; junction bases outside the gene matches: 3.

The rearrangement uses TRBV25-1 and TRBJ1-2, with TRBD1 as a possible D gene (5 bases). Trimming shortened V by 6 bases and J by 7 bases, and 18 bases separated the two germline ends. The CDR3 is 14 residues long. The V gene's germline CDR1 is MGHDK and CDR2 SYGVNS. The CDR3 reads CASSLRRGGGGYTF. CDR3 bases: TGTGCCAGCAGCCTAAGGCGGGGGGGAGGTGGCTACACCTTC.

The CDR3 sequence: CASSRGTVTYEQYF. The CDR3 DNA is TGTGCCAGCAGCCGGGGGACAGTGACCTACGAGCAGTACTTC. The V call is TRBV6-5, the J call TRBJ2-7; possibly TRBD1 for D (7 bases). Trimming left V 6 bases short and J 2 bases short, with 14 bases between. The CDR3 contains 14 residues. From germline, CDR1 is MNHEY and CDR2 SVGAGI.

This chain connects TRBV6-1 to TRBJ1-3, with 7 bases identical to TRBD1. V was clipped by 2 bases and J by 1 base; unmatched bases: 5. This CDR3 has 16 amino acids. Germline lookup yields CDR1 MNHNS and CDR2 SASEGT. This CDR3 is CASSEPAGGSGNTIYF. CDR3 bases: TGTGCCAGCAGTGAACCGGCAGGGGGGTCTGGAAACACCATATATTTT.

The chain joins TRBV27 to TRBJ1-1, with D perhaps TRBD1 (5 bases). Germline V CDR1 and CDR2: MNHEY, SMNVEV (reference sequence). Trimming stripped 5 bases from V and 6 bases from J, with 13 bases between. CDR3 length equals 13 residues. The CDR3 is CASSAQGIPEAFF. The DNA of the CDR3 is TGTGCCAGCAGTGCCCAGGGTATACCTGAAGCTTTCTTT.

A few counts support this clone. In DNA form, the CDR3 reads TGTGCCAGCAGCTTGGGAACGGGATTCAATCAGCCCCAGCATTTT. It encodes CASSLGTGFNQPQHF. The rearrangement joins TRBV7-8 to TRBJ1-5, with no clear D. Between the trimmed V and J ends, which lost 3 bases and 3 bases, there was a span of 12 bases. Germline V gene sequence: CDR1 SGHVS, CDR2 FQNEAQ. CDR3 size: 15 residues.

This sequence joins TRBV29-1 and TRBJ1-1; D is ambiguous. Germline CDR1 reads SQVTM; CDR2 reads ANQGSEA. The CDR3 length is 10 residues. V was trimmed by 6 bases and J by 9 bases, leaving 11 bases between them. CDR3 sequence reads: CSVQDSKAFF. The CDR3 coding sequence is TGCAGCGTCCAGGATTCGAAAGCTTTCTTT.

This CDR3 is CASSEQGPLTNYGYTF. In DNA, the CDR3 is TGTGCCAGCAGTGAGCAGGGGCCCCTAACCAACTATGGCTACACCTTC. V and J are TRBV6-1 and TRBJ1-2; tentative D call: TRBD1 (6 bases). The germline V gene has CDR1 MNHNS and CDR2 SASEGT. The germline V and J ends were trimmed by 3 bases and 2 bases, with 16 bases remaining between them. The CDR3 runs to 16 residues.

This rearrangement joins TRBV27 to TRBJ1-2; a possible D gene is TRBD1 (5 bases). V lost 0 bases and J lost 5, with 16 bases in between. Germline V lookup: CDR1 MNHEY, CDR2 SMNVEV (reference sequence). This CDR3 region has 16 residues. CDR3: CASSLSARGQGYGYTF. CDR3 nucleotide sequence: TGTGCCAGCAGTTTATCCGCGAGAGGTCAGGGTTATGGCTACACCTTC.

The chain uses TRBV15 and TRBJ2-5, with D perhaps matching TRBD2 (6 bases). Germline CDR1 reads LNHNV; CDR2 reads YYDKDF (reference sequence). V dropped 2 bases and J dropped 5 bases, with 12 bases sitting between them. The CDR3 is made up of 14 amino acids. The CDR3 is CATSRRLVGETQYF. CDR3 in DNA: TGTGCCACCAGCAGACGACTAGTAGGTGAGACCCAGTACTTC.

The rearrangement uses TRBV5-1 and TRBJ2-1, with D maybe TRBD2 (7 bases). V dropped 4 bases and J dropped 2 bases, with 16 bases sitting between them. The CDR3 length is 16 residues. CDR1 and CDR2 (germline): SGHRS, YFSETQ. The CDR3 coding sequence is TGCGCCAGCAGCCCGACGAGCGGGACAACCTACAATGAGCAGTTCTTC. As protein: CASSPTSGTTYNEQFF.

V gene TRBV27 combines with J gene TRBJ1-4; D remains ambiguous. The V end was cut by 6 bases, the J end by 5 bases, with 13 bases between. In germline, CDR1 is MNHEY, CDR2 SMNVEV (reference sequence). The CDR3 runs to 14 residues. The CDR3 coding sequence is TGTGCCAGCAGGTTACAGTCTCGAAATGAAAAACTGTTTTTT. The encoded protein is CASRLQSRNEKLFF.

CDR3 bases: TGTGCCAGCTATTTACGGACAGGACCCTACAATGAGCAGTTCTTC. This encodes CASYLRTGPYNEQFF. The V gene is TRBV6-5, the J gene TRBJ2-1; 7 bases are shared with TRBD1. CDR3 length equals 15 residues. Germline V gives CDR1 MNHEY, CDR2 SVGAGI. V was clipped by 8 bases and J by 2 bases; unmatched bases: 9.

The V and J genes are TRBV6-5 and TRBJ1-6; no firm D call. With 6 bases removed from V and 9 bases from J, the gap between germline ends came to 12 bases. Germline V gene lookup returns CDR1 MNHEY and CDR2 SVGAGI. CDR3 length: 13 amino acids. The CDR3 bases are TGTGCCAGCAGCATGACGGGTAGTTCACCCCTCCACTTT. Protein sequence: CASSMTGSSPLHF.

Regarding this clone: Other DNA variants within this sample encode the same CDR3. The V and J genes are TRBV12-3 or TRBV12-4 and TRBJ1-5, with D unclear. The V gene lost 4 bases and the J gene lost 5 bases, with 6 bases spanning the gap. The CDR3 spans 12 residues. The CDR3 sequence: CASSSLYQPQHF. The CDR3 bases are TGTGCCAGCAGTTCCCTTTATCAGCCCCAGCATTTT.

Of note for this clone: At the DNA level, this CDR3 is encoded by other sequences in the same sample as well. The gene calls are TRBV5-1 and TRBJ2-1; D ambiguous. V was cut by 0 bases and J by 5 bases, with 9 bases left in between. The V gene's germline CDR1 is SGHRS and CDR2 YFSETQ. The CDR3 length is 14 residues. CDR3 nucleotides: TGCGCCAGCAGCTTGGATGGGCTCAACAATGAGCAGTTCTTC. Translation gives CASSLDGLNNEQFF.

This sequence joins TRBV5-1 and TRBJ2-1; TRBD2 matches at 14 bases. The CDR3 is made up of 18 amino acids. The V gene's germline CDR1 is SGHRS and CDR2 YFSETQ. Trimming cost V 4 bases and J 5 bases; bases outside gene matches: 11. The CDR3 is CASSPLPRLAGGHNEQFF. CDR3 in DNA: TGCGCCAGCAGCCCCCTGCCCAGACTAGCGGGGGGGCACAATGAGCAGTTCTTC.

This chain connects TRBV10-3 to TRBJ1-5; 12 bases are shared with TRBD1. From germline, CDR1 is ENHRY and CDR2 SYGVKD. J was trimmed by 3 bases and V by 5 bases; bases with no gene match: 11. The CDR3 is 18 amino acids. The DNA of the CDR3 is TGTGCCATCAGTCTCCCCCGGGACAGGGGGCGGGTCAATCAGCCCCAGCATTTT. This gives the protein CAISLPRDRGRVNQPQHF.

This sequence joins TRBV7-8 and TRBJ1-1; no reliable D call. The germline gives CDR1 SGHVS, CDR2 FQNEAQ. This CDR3 has 14 residues. Trimming shortened V by 2 bases and J by 2 bases, and 9 bases separated the two germline ends. The CDR3 nucleotides are TGTGCCAGCAGCTTATGGGCTGTCAACACTGAAGCTTTCTTT. Translating it yields CASSLWAVNTEAFF.